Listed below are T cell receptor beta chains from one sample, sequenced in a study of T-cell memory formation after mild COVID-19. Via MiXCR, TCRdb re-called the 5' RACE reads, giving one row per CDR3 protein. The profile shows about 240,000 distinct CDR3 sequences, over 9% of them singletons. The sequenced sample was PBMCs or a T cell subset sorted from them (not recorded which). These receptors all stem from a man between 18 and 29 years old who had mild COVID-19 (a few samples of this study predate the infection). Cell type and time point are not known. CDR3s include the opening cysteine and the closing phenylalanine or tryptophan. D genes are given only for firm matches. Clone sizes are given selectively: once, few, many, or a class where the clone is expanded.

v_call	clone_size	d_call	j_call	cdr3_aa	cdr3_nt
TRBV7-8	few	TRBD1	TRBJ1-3	CASSATGEAGNTIYF	TGTGCCAGCAGCGCCACAGGGGAAGCTGGAAACACCATATATTTT
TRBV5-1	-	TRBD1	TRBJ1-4	CASSLGTGAEKLFF	TGCGCCAGCAGCTTGGGGACAGGGGCTGAAAAACTGTTTTTT
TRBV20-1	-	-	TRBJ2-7	CSARGPQEEQYF	TGCAGTGCTAGAGGCCCACAGGAAGAGCAGTACTTC
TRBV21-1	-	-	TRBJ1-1	CASSKEVAAKLNTEAFF	TGTGCCAGCAGCAAAGAGGTCGCGGCCAAATTGAACACTGAAGCTTTCTTT
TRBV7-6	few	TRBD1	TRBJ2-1	CASSLVGQGTNEQFF	TGTGCCAGCAGCTTAGTGGGACAGGGGACCAATGAGCAGTTCTTC
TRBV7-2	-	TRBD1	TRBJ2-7	CASSPGQGRFWYEQYF	TGTGCCAGCAGCCCGGGACAGGGAAGATTTTGGTACGAGCAGTACTTC
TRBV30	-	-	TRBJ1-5	CAWTTGLFQPQHF	TGTGCCTGGACTACAGGGTTGTTTCAGCCCCAGCATTTT
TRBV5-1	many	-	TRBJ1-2	CASSSQYGQANYGYTF	TGCGCCAGCAGCTCCCAATACGGCCAAGCTAACTATGGCTACACCTTC
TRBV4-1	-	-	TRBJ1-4	CASSQIATNEKLFF	TGCGCCAGCAGCCAAATCGCAACTAATGAAAAACTGTTTTTT
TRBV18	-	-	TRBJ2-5	CASSPSEEETQYF	TGTGCCAGCTCACCCTCAGAAGAGGAGACCCAGTACTTC
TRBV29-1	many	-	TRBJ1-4	CSVSGTGGSNEKLFF	TGCAGCGTTTCCGGGACTGGAGGCTCTAATGAAAAACTGTTTTTT
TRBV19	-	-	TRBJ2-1	CASSITGIPRYEQFF	TGTGCCAGTAGTATAACAGGGATTCCCAGGTATGAGCAGTTCTTC
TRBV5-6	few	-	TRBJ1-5	CASSLTSYSNQPQHF	TGTGCCAGCAGCTTAACGTCGTATAGCAATCAGCCCCAGCATTTT
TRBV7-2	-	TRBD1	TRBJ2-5	CASSQRRATGVGETQYF	TGTGCCAGCAGCCAACGGCGGGCGACAGGGGTTGGGGAGACCCAGTACTTC
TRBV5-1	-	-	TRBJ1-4	CASSLSPDREKLFF	TGCGCCAGCAGCCTAAGTCCCGATCGGGAAAAACTGTTTTTT
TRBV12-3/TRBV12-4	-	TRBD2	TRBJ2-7	CASSGLAGGQIDEQYF	TGTGCCAGCAGTGGACTAGCGGGGGGTCAAATTGACGAGCAGTACTTC
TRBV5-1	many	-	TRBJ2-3	CASREGYTDTQYF	TGCGCCAGCAGAGAGGGATACACAGATACGCAGTATTTT
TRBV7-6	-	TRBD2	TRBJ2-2	CASSIRTSGTGELFF	TGTGCCAGCAGCATAAGGACTAGTGGCACCGGGGAGCTGTTTTTT
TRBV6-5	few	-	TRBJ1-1	CASRRQGLRFEAFF	TGTGCCAGCAGGCGCCAGGGACTCAGGTTTGAAGCTTTCTTT
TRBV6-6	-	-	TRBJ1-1	CASSPKRFGNTEAFF	TGTGCCAGCAGCCCTAAGCGCTTTGGGAACACTGAAGCTTTCTTT
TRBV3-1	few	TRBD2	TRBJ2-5	CASSQMGTGGAGETQYF	TGTGCCAGCAGCCAGATGGGGACGGGGGGTGCCGGAGAGACCCAGTACTTC
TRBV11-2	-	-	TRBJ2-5	CASSSLSLMNPFEETQYF	TGTGCCAGCAGCTCATTATCCTTAATGAACCCGTTTGAAGAGACCCAGTACTTC
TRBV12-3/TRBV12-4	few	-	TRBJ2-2	CATPVASSNTGELFF	TGTGCCACCCCGGTGGCTAGCTCGAACACCGGGGAGCTGTTTTTT
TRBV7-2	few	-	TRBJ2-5	CASSSDSAETQYF	TGTGCCAGCAGCTCCGACTCTGCTGAGACCCAGTACTTC
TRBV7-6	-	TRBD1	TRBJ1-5	CASSLLAGGSYSNQPQHF	TGTGCCAGCAGCTTATTGGCAGGGGGCAGTTATAGCAATCAGCCCCAGCATTTT
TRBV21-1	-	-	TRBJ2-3	CASSGAVADTQYF	TGTGCCAGCAGTGGAGCAGTCGCAGATACGCAGTATTTT
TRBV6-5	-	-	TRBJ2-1	CASSSEGRNNEQFF	TGTGCCAGCAGTTCGGAGGGGAGGAACAATGAGCAGTTCTTC
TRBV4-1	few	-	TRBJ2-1	CASSQVRMYHNEQFF	TGCGCCAGCAGCCAAGTCCGGATGTACCACAATGAGCAGTTCTTC
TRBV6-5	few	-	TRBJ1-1	CASSPRANTEAFF	TGTGCCAGCAGCCCGAGGGCGAACACTGAAGCTTTCTTT
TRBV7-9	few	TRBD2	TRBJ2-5	CASSPFAGGGETQYF	TGTGCCAGCAGCCCCTTTGCGGGGGGAGGAGAGACCCAGTACTTC
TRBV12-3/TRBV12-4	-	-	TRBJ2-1	CASSPLRGGAWDEQFF	TGTGCCAGCAGTCCCCTTAGGGGGGGGGCCTGGGATGAGCAGTTCTTC
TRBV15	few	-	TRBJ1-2	CATSRGGEQARDGYTF	TGTGCCACCAGCAGAGGGGGGGAGCAGGCGAGGGACGGCTACACCTTC
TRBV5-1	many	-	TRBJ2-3	CASSVRVTDTQYF	TGCGCCAGCAGCGTCCGGGTCACAGATACGCAGTATTTT
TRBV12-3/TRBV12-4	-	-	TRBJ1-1	CASRPDRWNTEAFF	TGTGCCAGCAGACCGGACCGATGGAACACTGAAGCTTTCTTT
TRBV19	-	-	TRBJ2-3	CASKRTPPQDTQYF	TGTGCCAGTAAGAGGACCCCACCACAAGATACGCAGTATTTT
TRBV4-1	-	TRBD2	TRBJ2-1	CASSQIGVRLAGTEQFF	TGCGCCAGCAGCCAAATCGGGGTTAGGCTAGCGGGGACTGAGCAGTTCTTC
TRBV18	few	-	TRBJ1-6	CASSPRWDDRNSPLHF	TGTGCCAGCTCACCACGGTGGGACGATAGGAATTCACCCCTCCACTTT
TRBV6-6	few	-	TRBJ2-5	CASSYGVHQGGETQYF	TGTGCCAGCAGTTATGGGGTCCACCAGGGGGGAGAGACCCAGTACTTC
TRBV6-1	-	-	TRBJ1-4	CASSSRARGEKLFF	TGTGCCAGCAGTTCCCGGGCTCGAGGAGAAAAACTGTTTTTT
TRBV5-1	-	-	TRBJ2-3	CASSYGGGSDTQYF	TGCGCCAGCAGCTACGGAGGGGGGTCAGATACGCAGTATTTT
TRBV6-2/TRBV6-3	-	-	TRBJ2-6	CASSQPAGANVLTF	TGTGCCAGCAGTCAGCCAGCCGGGGCCAACGTCCTGACTTTC
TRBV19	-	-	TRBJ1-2	CASSIEGAGYGYTF	TGTGCCAGTAGTATCGAAGGGGCCGGCTATGGCTACACCTTC
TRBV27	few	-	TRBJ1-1	CASSWDPGRKAFF	TGTGCCAGCAGTTGGGACCCCGGCAGAAAGGCTTTCTTT
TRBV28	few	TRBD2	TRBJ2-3	CASSLSGGGDTQYF	TGTGCCAGCAGTTTATCGGGGGGTGGAGATACGCAGTATTTT
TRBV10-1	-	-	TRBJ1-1	CASRGPEGSEAFF	TGCGCCAGCCGCGGGCCAGAGGGGTCTGAAGCTTTCTTT
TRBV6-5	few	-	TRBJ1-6	CASSYSTTGSLSPLHF	TGTGCCAGCAGTTACTCGACCACCGGGTCTCTTTCACCCCTCCACTTT
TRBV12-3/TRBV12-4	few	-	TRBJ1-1	CASSFSLNTEAFF	TGTGCCAGCAGTTTTTCCCTGAACACTGAAGCTTTCTTT
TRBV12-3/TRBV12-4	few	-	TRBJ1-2	CASTKWENYGYTF	TGTGCCAGCACGAAATGGGAGAACTATGGCTACACCTTC
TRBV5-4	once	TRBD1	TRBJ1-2	CASRTGQGGDYGYTF	TGTGCCAGCAGGACAGGACAGGGGGGGGACTATGGCTACACCTTC
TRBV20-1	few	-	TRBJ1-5	CSAPGPFDQPQHF	TGCAGTGCCCCGGGACCCTTTGATCAGCCCCAGCATTTT
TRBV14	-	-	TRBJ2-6	CASSPYGANVLTF	TGTGCCAGCAGCCCCTACGGGGCCAACGTCCTGACTTTC
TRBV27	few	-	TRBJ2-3	CASSSPSRTDTQYF	TGTGCCAGCAGTTCCCCCTCTAGAACAGATACGCAGTATTTT
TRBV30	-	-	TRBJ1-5	CAWTLADGQPQHF	TGTGCCTGGACGTTAGCGGACGGTCAGCCCCAGCATTTT
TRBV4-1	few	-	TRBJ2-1	CASSQEAPLAQRNNEQFF	TGCGCCAGCAGCCAAGAGGCCCCTCTTGCCCAACGAAACAATGAGCAGTTCTTC
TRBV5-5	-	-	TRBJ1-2	CASSRQPGGGYTF	TGTGCCAGCAGCCGCCAACCGGGTGGGGGCTACACCTTC
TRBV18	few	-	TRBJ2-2	CASSPLTRTGELFF	TGTGCCAGCTCACCACTGACACGAACCGGGGAGCTGTTTTTT
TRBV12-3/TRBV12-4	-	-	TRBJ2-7	CASSQGAEQYF	TGTGCCAGCAGCCAGGGTGCCGAGCAGTACTTC
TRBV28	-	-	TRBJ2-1	CASSLFEWRGRDEQFF	TGTGCCAGCAGTTTATTTGAGTGGCGAGGTAGGGATGAGCAGTTCTTC
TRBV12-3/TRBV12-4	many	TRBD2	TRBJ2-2	CASSLGLAGNTGELFF	TGTGCCAGCAGTTTAGGGCTAGCGGGGAACACCGGGGAGCTGTTTTTT